These 12 T cell receptor beta chains were all obtained from the same sample, sequenced in a study of CD8+CD57+ T cells in acquired aplastic anemia. TCR beta VDJ and CDR3 were profiled, and genomic DNA was the template. TCRdb processed the reads anew with MiXCR; each CDR3 protein has one entry. The sample contains around 220,000 distinct CDR3 sequences, 40% to 60% of which appear only once. Patients selected for sequencing had displayed CD8+CD57+ cell expansion by flow cytometry. Sequences were obtained from sorted CD4+, CD8+, or CD8+CD57+ T cells (not recorded which) from PBMCs. These receptors originate from a human donor with aplastic anemia.

This sequence joins TRBV19 and TRBJ2-7, with D perhaps TRBD1 or TRBD2 (5 bases each). The CDR3 length is 14 residues. Trimming removed 3 bases from V and 0 bases from J, with 9 bases in between. CDR1 and CDR2 (germline): LNHDA, SQIVND (reference sequence). The CDR3 nucleotides read TGTGCCAGTAGTATCTCAGGGAGCTCCTACGAGCAGTACTTC. Its protein is CASSISGSSYEQYF.

The CDR3 nucleotides are TGCAGTGCTAGAGCGGGGAATAGCAATCAGCCCCAGCATTTT. Translated: CSARAGNSNQPQHF. V is TRBV20-1 and J is TRBJ1-5; no definite D call. CDR1 and CDR2 from the germline V gene are DFQATT and SNEGSKA (reference sequence). Trimming pared 1 base from V and 0 bases from J, leaving 7 bases between. The CDR3 runs 14 residues.

In this sample, this clonotype turned up once. Germline and junction disagree at one end, which may indicate a read error. The V gene is TRBV9, the J gene TRBJ1-6; weak D call: TRBD1 (5 bases). Germline V gene sequence: CDR1 SGDLS, CDR2 YYNGEE. CDR3 length: 16 residues. CDR3: CASSFGTSAGDSPLHF. The CDR3 bases are TGCGCCAGCAGTTTCGGGACCTCGGCGGGTGATTCACCCCTCCACTTT.

The chain couples TRBV19 to TRBJ2-7; D might be TRBD1 or TRBD2, each matching 7 bases. The V gene's germline CDR1 is LNHDA and CDR2 SQIVND (reference sequence). The CDR3 runs 13 residues. V lost 7 bases and J 7 bases, leaving 17 bases between the germline ends. The CDR3 nucleotides read TGTGCCAGTAAGAAGCAGGGGGGGGAAGAGCAGTACTTC. Translation: CASKKQGGEEQYF.

J is TRBJ1-5 and V is TRBV7-4; D unclear. The CDR3 covers 14 residues. Germline values: CDR1 SGHVT, CDR2 SQSDAQ. Trimming cost V 6 bases and J 9 bases, with 18 bases left between them. CDR3 sequence reads: CASSEQATTWPQHF. As DNA, the CDR3 is TGTGCCAGCAGTGAGCAGGCGACTACGTGGCCCCAGCATTTT.

As to this clonotype: Sequence at one end of the junction differs from germline and may be a read error. The V gene is TRBV7-6, the J gene TRBJ2-6; 12 bases are a match to TRBD1. This CDR3 region has 12 residues. Germline CDR1 reads SGHVS; CDR2 reads FNYEAQ. CDR3 sequence reads: CASSIPGQGAAF. The DNA of the CDR3 is TGTGCCAGCAGCATACCGGGACAGGGGGCGGCTTTC.

This clonotype was seen many times. DNA of the CDR3: TGCAGTGCTAGAGATGATGGGAGGGACACCGGGGAGCTGTTTTTT. Translating it yields CSARDDGRDTGELFF. The V call is TRBV20-1, the J call TRBJ2-2, with TRBD2 matching over 7 bases. CDR3 size: 15 residues. Per the germline V gene, CDR1 is DFQATT and CDR2 is SNEGSKA (reference sequence). J was trimmed by 3 bases and V by 0 bases; bases with no gene match: 4.

The V and J genes are TRBV30 and TRBJ2-1; 7 bases are shared with TRBD1. The CDR3 is 15 amino acids. With V trimmed by 2 bases and J by 0 bases, 4 bases remained unmatched. The germline V gene encodes CDR1 GTSNPN and CDR2 SVGIG (reference sequence). The CDR3 loop is CAWSPRQGSYNEQFF. The CDR3 DNA reads as TGTGCCTGGAGTCCGCGACAGGGCTCCTACAATGAGCAGTTCTTC.

About this clonotype: This could be a read error, since a much larger clone is one nucleotide away. J is TRBJ1-1 and V is TRBV4-1; D perhaps matches TRBD1 (5 bases). Trimming removed 1 base from V and 4 bases from J, with 10 bases in between. CDR1 MGHRA and CDR2 YSYEKL come from the germline V gene. The CDR3 runs 14 residues. This chain's CDR3 is CASSQGSGGTEAFF. DNA of the CDR3: TGCGCCAGCAGCCAAGGCTCCGGGGGCACTGAAGCTTTCTTT.

This clonotype was counted ten times or more. This sequence joins TRBV12-3 or TRBV12-4 and TRBJ1-3; D unclear. V was shortened by 5 bases and J by 0 bases, with 14 bases between the two germline ends. The CDR3 is 16 residues long. The CDR3, as DNA: TGTGCCAGCAGTCCCCGGACCGTCAGCTCTGGAAACACCATATATTTT. This codes for CASSPRTVSSGNTIYF.

At least ten counts were recorded for this clonotype. CDR3: CASSVAGGLTGELFF. CDR3 DNA sequence: TGTGCCAGCAGCGTAGCAGGGGGGCTAACCGGGGAGCTGTTTTTT. The gene calls are TRBV9 and TRBJ2-2, with a tentative D call TRBD1 (7 bases). V was shortened by 0 bases and J by 5 bases, with 11 bases between the two germline ends. The CDR3 spans 15 residues. The germline V gene encodes CDR1 SGDLS and CDR2 YYNGEE.

Only a few counts were recorded for this clonotype. V usage is TRBV3-1 and J usage is TRBJ2-2, with D tentatively TRBD2 (5 bases). Deletions cut 3 bases from V and 6 bases from J, with 11 bases between. Germline CDR1 and CDR2: LGHDT and YNNKEL (reference sequence). The CDR3 has 14 residues. For the CDR3, the DNA is TGTGCCAGCAGCCACGGGCCGGAGGCCGGGGAGCTGTTTTTT. Translated, it gives CASSHGPEAGELFF.